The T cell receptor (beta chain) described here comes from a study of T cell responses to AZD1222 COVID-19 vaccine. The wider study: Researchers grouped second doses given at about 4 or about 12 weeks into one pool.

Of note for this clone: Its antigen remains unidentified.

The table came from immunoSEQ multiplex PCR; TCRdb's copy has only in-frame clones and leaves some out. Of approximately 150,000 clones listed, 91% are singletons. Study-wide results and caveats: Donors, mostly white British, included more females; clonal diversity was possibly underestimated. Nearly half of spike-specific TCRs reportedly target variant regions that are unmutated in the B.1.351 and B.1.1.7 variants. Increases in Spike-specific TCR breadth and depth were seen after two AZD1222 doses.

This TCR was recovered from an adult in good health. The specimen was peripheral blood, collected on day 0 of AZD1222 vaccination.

CDR3 residues: CASSLRENTEAFF. The DNA for the CDR3 is TGTGCCAGCAGCTTACGGGAGAACACTGAAGCTTTCTTT. The genes are TRBV7-9 and TRBJ1-1; unclear D gene. This CDR3 contains 13 residues. With 2 bases removed from V and 1 base from J, the gap between germline ends came to 5 bases. CDR1 SEHNR and CDR2 FQNEAQ come from the germline V gene (reference sequence).